These 27 T cell receptor beta chains originate from one sample sequenced in a study of Ad26.COV2.S vaccination and SARS-CoV-2 variants. Treatment reported: around 19 received Ad26.COV2.S at low or high dose, single or two shots; several received placebo; per-sample allocation not given. The study sampled participants on day 63 after the first vaccine or placebo injection. Assay used: immunoSEQ multiplex PCR; TCRdb lists only in-frame clones, some missing. The sample gives under 600,000 clones, nearly 90% of which show up once; 1.5% to 2% is in the top ten. The sequencing here drew on peripheral blood, taken in a trial of Ad26.COV2.S vaccine versus placebo. The source is a person between 18 and 65 years old who received the Ad26.COV2.S COVID-19 vaccine or a placebo.

V is TRBV4-2 and J is TRBJ2-7; the D gene is possibly TRBD2 (5 bases). Trimming cost V 6 bases and J 4 bases, with 16 bases left between them. This CDR3 spans 14 amino acids. Germline V gene lookup returns CDR1 LGHNA and CDR2 YNFKEQ. DNA of the CDR3: TGTGCCAGCAGTCCGAGGGCAACCTTTTACGAGCAGTACTTC. This sequence encodes CASSPRATFYEQYF.

The gene calls are TRBV30 and TRBJ2-5, with 8 bases that match TRBD2. The junction had 9 bases not matched to a gene; V was cut back by 7 bases and J by 5 bases. This CDR3 is built from 13 residues. Looked up from germline, CDR1 is GTSNPN and CDR2 is SVGIG (reference sequence). This CDR3 reads CASYGGAGETQYF. The CDR3 DNA follows: TGTGCCTCATACGGGGGGGCAGGGGAGACCCAGTACTTC.

This clone occurred once. The J gene is TRBJ2-5, the V gene TRBV6-5; D ambiguous. Per the germline V gene, CDR1 is MNHEY and CDR2 is SVGAGI. V gave up 6 bases and J gave up 7 bases, with 15 bases separating them. This CDR3 is 13 amino acids long. The CDR3 reads CASSALTSSTQYF. The CDR3 region has the DNA TGTGCCAGCAGCGCCCTCACCTCCTCGACCCAGTACTTC.

V gene TRBV7-3 combines with J gene TRBJ2-1, with 14 bases that match TRBD2. Germline V lookup: CDR1 SGHTA, CDR2 FQGTGA. V lost 4 bases and J lost 7; bases outside the gene matches: 9. This CDR3 is 17 amino acids long. In DNA, the CDR3 is TGTGCCAGCAGCTCGACTAGCGGGAGGGCTCGTAGTAATGAGCAGTTCTTC. Translating gives CASSSTSGRARSNEQFF.

This clone was recorded once. The rearrangement joins TRBV19 to TRBJ1-2, with TRBD1 matching 9 bases. Germline CDR1 reads LNHDA; CDR2 reads SQIVND (reference sequence). The V segment lost 0 bases and the J segment 12 bases; nucleotides outside the gene matches: 8. This CDR3 region has 14 residues. The CDR3 region has the DNA TGTGCCAGTAGTATAGACCTACGGGACAGGGCGGACACCTTC. It translates to CASSIDLRDRADTF.

This rearrangement joins TRBV27 to TRBJ2-1, with a weak D call TRBD1 (5 bases). Germline loops: CDR1 MNHEY, CDR2 SMNVEV (reference sequence). V lost 6 bases, J lost 5 bases, and 11 bases lay in between. The CDR3 covers 13 residues. The CDR3 DNA follows: TGTGCCAGCAGGTTTTTGACAGACAATGAGCAGTTCTTC. Protein sequence: CASRFLTDNEQFF.

The chain uses TRBV7-2 and TRBJ2-5; the D gene is possibly TRBD2 (6 bases). This CDR3 spans 13 amino acids. The germline V gene encodes CDR1 SGHTA and CDR2 FQGNSA. V lost 3 bases and J lost 4, with 9 bases in between. This CDR3 is CASSLGLLETQYF. The CDR3 bases are TGTGCCAGCAGCTTGGGACTCCTAGAGACCCAGTACTTC.

The chain employs TRBV7-3 and TRBJ2-7; the match to TRBD2 covers 7 bases. CDR3 length: 15 amino acids. With V trimmed by 2 bases and J by 0 bases, 4 bases remained unmatched. Germline loops: CDR1 SGHTA, CDR2 FQGTGA. DNA for the CDR3: TGTGCCAGCAGCTTAGTAGCGGGCCTCTCCTACGAGCAGTACTTC. It yields the protein CASSLVAGLSYEQYF.

The J gene is TRBJ1-1, the V gene TRBV30; the D is unclear. The germline V gene has CDR1 GTSNPN and CDR2 SVGIG (reference sequence). Trimming pared 3 bases from V and 1 base from J, leaving 15 bases between. The CDR3 has 15 amino acids. In DNA, the CDR3 is TGTGCCTGGAGATTTTCTAGGACTACGAACACTGAAGCTTTCTTT. It codes for CAWRFSRTTNTEAFF.

The V call is TRBV28, the J call TRBJ2-3, with 7 bases identical to TRBD2. Germline V gene lookup returns CDR1 MDHEN and CDR2 SYDVKM. V dropped 2 bases and J dropped 3; count of bases not matched to a gene: 11. CDR3 size: 17 residues. Written as DNA, the CDR3 is TGTGCCAGCAGTTTACTTCACGCGGGAGTTGGGACAGATACGCAGTATTTT. It translates to CASSLLHAGVGTDTQYF. Together with reference TRBV28 and TRBJ2-3, the CDR3 gives the full variable domain: DVKVTQSSRYLVKRTGEKVFLECVQDMDHENMFWYRQDPGLGLRLIYFSYDVKMKEKGDIPEGYSVSREKKERFSLILESASTNQTSMYLCASSLLHAGVGTDTQYFGPGTRLTVL.

This chain links TRBV28 with TRBJ2-1, with D unresolved. V was cut by 3 bases and J by 6 bases, with 9 bases left in between. CDR1 is MDHEN and CDR2 is SYDVKM in the germline V gene. This CDR3 contains 13 residues. The CDR3 is CASSFRVTNEQFF. CDR3 in DNA: TGTGCCAGCAGTTTTCGCGTAACCAATGAGCAGTTCTTC. Filled out from reference TRBV28 and TRBJ2-1, the complete variable domain reads DVKVTQSSRYLVKRTGEKVFLECVQDMDHENMFWYRQDPGLGLRLIYFSYDVKMKEKGDIPEGYSVSREKKERFSLILESASTNQTSMYLCASSFRVTNEQFFGPGTRLTVL.

V is TRBV19 and J is TRBJ1-1; 8 bases match TRBD1. The germline V gene has CDR1 LNHDA and CDR2 SQIVND (reference sequence). This CDR3 is built from 17 residues. V shed 5 bases, J shed 1 base, and the junction held 12 bases outside the gene matches. The DNA of the CDR3 is TGTGCCAGTAGTGCCCCAAACTCCGGGACAGGGAACACTGAAGCTTTCTTT. It is translated as CASSAPNSGTGNTEAFF.

The chain is built from TRBV7-2 and TRBJ1-5; D uncertain. V lost 0 bases and J 7 bases, leaving 13 bases between the germline ends. This CDR3 has 15 residues. Germline loops: CDR1 SGHTA, CDR2 FQGNSA. The CDR3 nucleotides read TGTGCCAGCAGCTTAGCTGGAGGGTCGGGGCAGCCCCAGCATTTT. It yields the protein CASSLAGGSGQPQHF.

The chain couples TRBV7-6 to TRBJ2-7, with a tentative D call TRBD2 (5 bases). Germline V gene lookup returns CDR1 SGHVS and CDR2 FNYEAQ. V was shortened by 2 bases and J by 4 bases, with 27 bases between the two germline ends. There are 19 residues in the CDR3. In DNA form, the CDR3 reads TGTGCCAGCAGCTTATATCCCCGAGGAGCTCGGATCCGGGGTTACGAGCAGTACTTC. It specifies CASSLYPRGARIRGYEQYF. Drawing the rest from reference TRBV7-6 and TRBJ2-7, the complete variable domain is GAGVSQSPRYKVTKRGQDVALRCDPISGHVSLYWYRQALGQGPEFLTYFNYEAQQDKSGLPNDRFSAERPEGSISTLTIQRTEQRDSAMYRCASSLYPRGARIRGYEQYFGPGTRLTVT.

The rearrangement uses TRBV10-2 and TRBJ2-1, with 9 bases fitting TRBD2. Losses at the gene ends were 8 bases for V and 0 bases for J; bases not matched to a gene: 5. Germline values: CDR1 WSHSY, CDR2 SAAADI. The CDR3 has 15 amino acids. The CDR3 nucleotides are TGCGCCAGCTGGAGCGGGAGGACCTCCTACAATGAGCAGTTCTTC. Translating it yields CASWSGRTSYNEQFF.

The V and J genes are TRBV7-9 and TRBJ2-3; D tentatively fits TRBD1 or TRBD2 (6 bases each). Trimming left V 5 bases short and J 6 bases short, with 9 bases between. The CDR3 runs to 12 residues. In germline, CDR1 is SEHNR, CDR2 FQNEAQ (reference sequence). This CDR3 is CASSRRGDTQYF. The CDR3 DNA follows: TGTGCCAGCAGCCGGAGGGGGGATACGCAGTATTTT.

Here the CDR3 reads CASTYRGGNTEAFF. CDR3 coding DNA: TGTGCCAGCACCTACAGGGGGGGGAACACTGAAGCTTTCTTT. The chain is built from TRBV2 and TRBJ1-1; TRBD1 aligns across 8 bases. After removal of 7 bases from V and 1 base from J, the junction contained 5 bases not matched to a gene. In germline, CDR1 is SNHLY, CDR2 FYNNEI. The CDR3 totals 14 residues.

The chain combines TRBV7-6 with TRBJ2-7; possibly TRBD1 for D (6 bases). This CDR3 is 14 amino acids long. V was shortened by 2 bases and J by 5 bases, with 13 bases between the two germline ends. The germline V gene encodes CDR1 SGHVS and CDR2 FNYEAQ. DNA of the CDR3: TGTGCCAGCAGCTTACTCAGGGGCCCGGACGAGCAGTACTTC. Protein product: CASSLLRGPDEQYF. The full variable domain, in which reference TRBV7-6 and TRBJ2-7 provide the parts outside the CDR3, is GAGVSQSPRYKVTKRGQDVALRCDPISGHVSLYWYRQALGQGPEFLTYFNYEAQQDKSGLPNDRFSAERPEGSISTLTIQRTEQRDSAMYRCASSLLRGPDEQYFGPGTRLTVT.

The J gene is TRBJ2-4, the V gene TRBV28; the match to TRBD2 covers 8 bases. Germline trimming cut 5 bases from V and 0 bases from J; bases unmatched to any gene: 3. The CDR3 runs 15 residues. The germline CDR1 and CDR2 sequences are MDHEN and SYDVKM. The CDR3 DNA reads as TGTGCCAGCAGTACGGGAGGGGTAGCCAAAAACATTCAGTACTTC. This encodes CASSTGGVAKNIQYF.

The rearrangement joins TRBV4-1 to TRBJ2-1; 8 bases match TRBD1. This CDR3 spans 17 amino acids. The J segment lost 1 base and the V segment lost 0 bases, leaving 5 bases of the junction unmatched. Looked up from germline, CDR1 is MGHRA and CDR2 is YSYEKL. In nucleotides, the CDR3 is TGCGCCAGCAGCCAAGATGGTACAGGGGGTTCCTACAATGAGCAGTTCTTC. Its protein product is CASSQDGTGGSYNEQFF.

V and J are TRBV3-1 (or the pseudogene TRBV3-2) and TRBJ2-3, with unresolved D. The CDR3 is made up of 15 amino acids. Per the germline V gene, CDR1 is LGHDT and CDR2 is YNNKEL (reference sequence). Trimming stripped 4 bases from V and 0 bases from J, with 11 bases between. The CDR3 sequence is CASSLVAGSTDTQYF. CDR3 nucleotide sequence: TGTGCCAGCAGCCTAGTTGCTGGAAGCACAGATACGCAGTATTTT.

V and J are TRBV28 and TRBJ2-1, with TRBD2 matching 8 bases. Germline lookup yields CDR1 MDHEN and CDR2 SYDVKM. J gave up 0 bases and V 5 bases, and 12 bases lay outside the gene matches. CDR3 size: 18 residues. For the CDR3, the DNA is TGTGCCAGCAGTAATATCCCGACTAGCGTTGGCTCCTACAATGAGCAGTTCTTC. It translates to CASSNIPTSVGSYNEQFF.

The CDR3 region is CRLGGDNEQFF. CDR3 sequence (DNA): TGCAGACTAGGAGGGGACAATGAGCAGTTCTTC. This chain uses TRBV20-1 with TRBJ2-1; a possible D gene is TRBD2 (6 bases). Germline V gene data show CDR1 as DFQATT and CDR2 as SNEGSKA (reference sequence). CDR3 size: 11 residues.

The chain carries TRBV13 and TRBJ1-2; D is unclear. V shed 7 bases and J shed 5 bases, with 17 bases lying between them. The germline CDR1 and CDR2 sequences are PRHDT and FYEKMQ (reference sequence). The CDR3 consists of 14 residues. The CDR3 DNA reads TGTGCCAGCATAGACAAGGGTCTGGGGTATGGCTACACCTTC. Its protein is CASIDKGLGYGYTF.

The V call is TRBV4-1, the J call TRBJ2-3, with D perhaps matching TRBD1 (5 bases). Looked up from germline, CDR1 is MGHRA and CDR2 is YSYEKL. Trimming took 2 bases from V and 2 from J, leaving 11 bases between them. The CDR3 length is 15 residues. The CDR3 nucleotides read TGCGCCAGCAGCCAATTGGGGCGGAACACAGATACGCAGTATTTT. Protein: CASSQLGRNTDTQYF.

The rearrangement links TRBV27 to TRBJ2-3; TRBD1 aligns across 9 bases. This CDR3 is built from 14 residues. Germline trimming cut 2 bases from V and 7 bases from J; bases unmatched to any gene: 4. Looked up from germline, CDR1 is MNHEY and CDR2 is SMNVEV (reference sequence). The CDR3 DNA reads TGTGCCAGCAGTTTAGGGACAGGGTTTCATACGCAGTATTTT. Translation gives CASSLGTGFHTQYF.

The chain links TRBV13 to TRBJ2-3, with unresolved D. V shed 5 bases and J shed 2 bases, with 20 bases lying between them. From germline, CDR1 is PRHDT and CDR2 FYEKMQ (reference sequence). The CDR3 runs to 17 residues. CDR3 in amino acids: CASSTRRSGGSTDTQYF. The CDR3 DNA reads TGTGCCAGCAGCACCCGCCGGTCAGGCGGATCCACAGATACGCAGTATTTT.